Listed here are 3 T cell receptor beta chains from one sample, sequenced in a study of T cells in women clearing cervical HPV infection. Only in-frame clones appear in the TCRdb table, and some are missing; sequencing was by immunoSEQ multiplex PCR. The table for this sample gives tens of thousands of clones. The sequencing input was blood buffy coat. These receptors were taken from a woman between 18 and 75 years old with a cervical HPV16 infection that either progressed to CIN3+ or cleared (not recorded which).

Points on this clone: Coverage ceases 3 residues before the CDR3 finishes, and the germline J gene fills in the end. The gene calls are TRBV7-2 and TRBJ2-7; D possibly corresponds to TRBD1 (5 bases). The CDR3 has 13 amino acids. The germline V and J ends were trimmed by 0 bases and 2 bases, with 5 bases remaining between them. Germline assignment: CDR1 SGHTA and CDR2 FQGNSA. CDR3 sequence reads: CASSLARAYEQYF. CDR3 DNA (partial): TGTGCCAGCAGCTTAGCCAGGGCCTACGAG.

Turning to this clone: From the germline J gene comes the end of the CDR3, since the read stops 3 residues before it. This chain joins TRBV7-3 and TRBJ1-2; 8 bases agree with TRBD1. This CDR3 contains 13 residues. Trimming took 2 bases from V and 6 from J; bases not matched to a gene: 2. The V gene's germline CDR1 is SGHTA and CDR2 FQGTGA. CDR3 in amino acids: CASSLQGADGYTF. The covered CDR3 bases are TGTGCCAGCAGCTTACAGGGGGCAGATGGC.

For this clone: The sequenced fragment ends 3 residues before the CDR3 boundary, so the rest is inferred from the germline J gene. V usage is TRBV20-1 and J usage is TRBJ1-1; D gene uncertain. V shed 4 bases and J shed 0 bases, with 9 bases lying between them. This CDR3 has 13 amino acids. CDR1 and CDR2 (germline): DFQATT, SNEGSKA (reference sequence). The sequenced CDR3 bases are TGCAGTGCTACGAGCTCACTGAACACTGAA. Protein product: CSATSSLNTE. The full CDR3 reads CSATSSLNTEAFF.